Presented here are 20 T cell receptor beta chains from one specimen sequenced in a study of T cells after yellow fever vaccination. TCRdb fed the 5' RACE reads into MiXCR, producing one record per CDR3 protein. The sample records about 42,000 distinct CDR3 sequences, more than 6% being singletons. Material: PBMCs, either bulk or a sorted T-cell subset (CD4+, CD8+, memory, or dextramer-sorted; not recorded which), obtained 45 days after the yellow fever booster vaccination. The source of these receptors is a man aged 25-45 years who received the YFV17D yellow fever vaccine.

The gene calls are TRBV7-2 and TRBJ1-5, with TRBD1 identical over 7 bases. Germline V CDR1 and CDR2: SGHTA, FQGNSA. The CDR3 is made up of 13 amino acids. Trimming cost V 5 bases and J 6 bases; bases outside gene matches: 4. The DNA of the CDR3 is TGTGCCAGCAGCGGTTACAGGGGTCAGCCCCAGCATTTT. This codes for CASSGYRGQPQHF. Full variable domain (remainder filled in from reference TRBV7-2 and TRBJ1-5): GAGVSQSPSNKVTEKGKDVELRCDPISGHTALYWYRQSLGQGLEFLIYFQGNSAPDKSGLPSDRFSAERTGGSVSTLTIQRTQQEDSAVYLCASSGYRGQPQHFGDGTRLSIL.

This clonotype was recorded at least ten times. The chain combines TRBV5-1 with TRBJ2-4; 8 bases fit TRBD2. V lost 5 bases, J lost 7 bases, and 8 bases stayed unmatched. Germline V CDR1 and CDR2: SGHRS, YFSETQ. This CDR3 spans 14 amino acids. The CDR3 protein is CASRIGTSSNIQYF. As DNA, the CDR3 is TGCGCCAGCAGGATAGGGACTAGTAGTAACATTCAGTACTTC.

To note about this clonotype: A much larger clone lies one base from this, so it may be a read error. This chain uses TRBV10-2 with TRBJ1-4; D is possibly TRBD1 (6 bases). Germline-derived CDR1 and CDR2 are WSHSY and SAAADI. This CDR3 has 15 residues. This chain's CDR3 is CTSSETRTVNEKLFF. In nucleotides, the CDR3 is TGCACCAGCAGTGAGACTCGGACAGTTAATGAAAAACTGTTTTTT.

This clonotype was recorded at least ten times. The J gene is TRBJ2-7, the V gene TRBV19; 8 positions match TRBD2. Germline-derived CDR1 and CDR2 are LNHDA and SQIVND (reference sequence). V gave up 6 bases and J gave up 1 base; unmatched junction bases: 5. The CDR3 loop spans 14 amino acids. The CDR3 is CASRPLAGSYEQYF. The CDR3 DNA reads TGTGCCAGTAGACCTTTAGCGGGATCCTACGAGCAGTACTTC.

J is TRBJ2-7 and V is TRBV27; D might be TRBD1 (5 bases). The CDR3 has 19 residues. Germline V lookup: CDR1 MNHEY, CDR2 SMNVEV (reference sequence). The CDR3 spells CTISLYRFSTSDKNYEQYF. CDR3 in DNA: TGTACCATCAGTTTATATCGGTTTAGTACCTCGGACAAGAACTACGAGCAGTACTTC.

This clonotype was seen a few times. The chain employs TRBV20-1 and TRBJ2-5, with 12 positions matching TRBD2. The trim removed 3 bases at V and 1 base at J, leaving 6 bases unmatched. This CDR3 spans 16 amino acids. CDR1 and CDR2 (germline): DFQATT, SNEGSKA (reference sequence). DNA of the CDR3: TGCAGTGCTAGCAGTACGGGACTAGCGGGCCAAGAGACCCAGTACTTC. Translation: CSASSTGLAGQETQYF.

This clonotype was counted many times. The rearrangement joins TRBV18 to TRBJ1-1, with D hard to call. The V end was cut by 3 bases, the J end by 6 bases, with 11 bases between. The CDR3 contains 13 residues. CDR1 and CDR2 (germline): KGHSH, LQKENI. CDR3 DNA: TGTGCCAGCTCACCTAACGGCCAACCTGAAGCTTTCTTT. Amino acid sequence: CASSPNGQPEAFF.

A word on this clonotype: At one of its ends the junction is not consistent with the germline gene, which may arise from a read error. The gene calls are TRBV6-6 and TRBJ1-4; the D gene is possibly TRBD1 (6 bases). Germline lookup yields CDR1 MNHNY and CDR2 SVGAGI (reference sequence). The CDR3 has 12 amino acids. As DNA, the CDR3 is TGTGCCAGCAGTCCTCATCAGGGGTACCGTGTTTTT. As protein: CASSPHQGYRVF.

This clonotype was detected ten times or more. The CDR3 reads CASSLRFGGRGSDTQYF. For the CDR3, the DNA is TGTGCCAGCAGCTTAAGGTTTGGGGGGAGGGGATCAGATACGCAGTATTTT. The chain links TRBV7-2 to TRBJ2-3, with 7 bases lining up with TRBD2. The CDR3 has 17 residues. V dropped 2 bases and J dropped 4; count of bases not matched to a gene: 12. Per germline, CDR1 SGHTA and CDR2 FQGNSA.

V and J are TRBV7-2 and TRBJ2-3; D is possibly TRBD2 (6 bases). The CDR3 is 14 amino acids. Germline CDR1 reads SGHTA; CDR2 reads FQGNSA. V lost 4 bases to trimming and J lost 4 bases, with 12 bases between them. The CDR3 reads CASSWMGGSDTQYF. The CDR3 region has the DNA TGTGCCAGCAGCTGGATGGGGGGTTCAGATACGCAGTATTTT.

By frequency in the sample, this clonotype is medium-sized. This rearrangement joins TRBV6-5 to TRBJ2-4; D remains ambiguous. This CDR3 comprises 12 residues. Germline V gene data show CDR1 as MNHEY and CDR2 as SVGAGI. V was cut by 6 bases and J by 7 bases, with 10 bases left in between. CDR3 in amino acids: CASSPSGNIQYF. The DNA for the CDR3 is TGTGCCAGCAGCCCCTCCGGGAACATTCAGTACTTC.

In its sample, this clonotype was seen many times. The chain uses TRBV5-1 and TRBJ2-7; D not certain. Germline-derived CDR1 and CDR2 are SGHRS and YFSETQ. V dropped 0 bases and J dropped 3 bases, with 10 bases sitting between them. The CDR3 covers 14 residues. As DNA, the CDR3 is TGCGCCAGCAGCTTGGATACGCGGCACTACGAGCAGTACTTC. Residues: CASSLDTRHYEQYF.

This clonotype occurred many times. This chain links TRBV6-5 with TRBJ1-6; tentative D call: TRBD1 (5 bases). Germline CDR1 and CDR2: MNHEY and SVGAGI. The CDR3 loop spans 14 amino acids. V lost 7 bases and J lost 7, with 14 bases in between. CDR3 DNA sequence: TGTGCCAGCACTCGGGGGGAGAAGAATTCACCCCTCCACTTT. Translating it yields CASTRGEKNSPLHF.

This clonotype appeared many times. The chain joins TRBV11-2 to TRBJ2-5, with D maybe TRBD2 (5 bases). CDR1 and CDR2 (germline): SGHAT, FQNNGV. CDR3 size: 15 residues. With 4 bases removed from V and 0 bases from J, the gap between germline ends came to 12 bases. The CDR3 loop is CASSSAGSYQETQYF. The CDR3 DNA is TGTGCCAGCAGCTCCGCGGGTTCGTACCAAGAGACCCAGTACTTC.

This clonotype showed up many times. J is TRBJ2-1 and V is TRBV12-3 or TRBV12-4, with a weak D call TRBD1 (5 bases). This CDR3 region has 12 residues. Trimming left V 6 bases short and J 8 bases short, with 11 bases between. The CDR3 DNA follows: TGTGCCAGCAGCCTCAGGGTCTATGAGCAGTTCTTC. Translated: CASSLRVYEQFF.

This clonotype was found a few times. CDR3 in amino acids: CSAVLGAGEQYF. The CDR3 DNA reads as TGCAGTGCTGTGCTAGGGGCGGGTGAGCAGTACTTC. The chain recombines TRBV20-1 with TRBJ2-7, with D perhaps TRBD1 or TRBD2 (5 bases each). The CDR3 runs 12 residues. The V gene lost 5 bases and the J gene lost 7 bases, with 15 bases spanning the gap. Germline assignment: CDR1 DFQATT and CDR2 SNEGSKA (reference sequence).

This clonotype was detected only a few times. The J gene is TRBJ2-5, the V gene TRBV6-1; a weak D match, TRBD2 (6 bases). V lost 6 bases, J lost 6 bases, and 26 bases lay in between. Germline CDR1 reads MNHNS; CDR2 reads SASEGT. This CDR3 contains 17 residues. The DNA for the CDR3 is TGTGCCAGCAGACCCGTGACTAGTCTCATGTTCGGGAAGACCCAGTACTTC. Residues: CASRPVTSLMFGKTQYF.

This clonotype showed up just once. One base away lies a much larger clone, so this may be a sequencing read error. CDR3: CASGFPRISGNTIYF. CDR3 nucleotides: TGTGCCAGCGGCTTTCCCAGGATCTCTGGAAACACCATATATTTT. This chain joins TRBV7-2 and TRBJ1-3; no firm D call. There are 15 residues in the CDR3. Per the germline V gene, CDR1 is SGHTA and CDR2 is FQGNSA.

This clonotype was counted ten times or more. The J gene is TRBJ1-5, the V gene TRBV20-1; no reliable D call. Germline assignment: CDR1 DFQATT and CDR2 SNEGSKA (reference sequence). Trimming pared 3 bases from V and 2 bases from J, leaving 14 bases between. This CDR3 has 15 amino acids. CDR3 bases: TGCAGTGCTAGCGTGGGAGGGTTGGGCAATCAGCCCCAGCATTTT. This sequence encodes CSASVGGLGNQPQHF.

This clonotype was seen at least ten times. The chain joins TRBV4-2 to TRBJ2-3, with D maybe TRBD2 (5 bases). The CDR3 totals 17 residues. The germline CDR1 and CDR2 sequences are LGHNA and YNFKEQ. V shed 0 bases and J shed 1 base, with 14 bases lying between them. The DNA for the CDR3 is TGTGCCAGCAGCCAAGATAGTGCCCTCGGGGGCACAGATACGCAGTATTTT. Its translation is CASSQDSALGGTDTQYF.